Presented here are 2 T cell receptor beta chains from one specimen sequenced in a study of T-cell memory formation after mild COVID-19. MiXCR, run by TCRdb on the 5' RACE reads, gives a single entry per CDR3 protein. The top ten hold less than 25% of the sample, which has 140,000 to 150,000 distinct CDR3 sequences, around 27% seen once. Material: PBMCs or a T cell subset sorted from them (not recorded which). The source of these receptors is an adult woman who had mild COVID-19 (a few samples of this study predate the infection). Cell type and time point are not known.

The chain couples TRBV27 to TRBJ1-6; no definite D call. This CDR3 contains 13 residues. Germline assignment: CDR1 MNHEY and CDR2 SMNVEV (reference sequence). V was clipped by 6 bases and J by 16 bases, with 19 bases between them. In DNA, the CDR3 is TGTGCCAGCAGCCGTACCGTTTACGGGCCTCTCCACTTT. It yields the protein CASSRTVYGPLHF.

J is TRBJ2-1 and V is TRBV2; 9 positions match TRBD2. Germline V CDR1 and CDR2: SNHLY, FYNNEI. J was trimmed by 5 bases and V by 8 bases; bases with no gene match: 4. The CDR3 covers 13 residues. CDR3 region: CASESGGNNEQFF. CDR3 DNA: TGTGCCAGCGAGAGCGGGGGGAACAATGAGCAGTTCTTC.